What follows is one T cell receptor (beta chain) and its context. Sequencing was performed with immunoSEQ multiplex PCR; in TCRdb, only in-frame clones are kept and a portion is missing. The profile shows 75,000 to 100,000 clones, about 94% of them singletons. This specimen belongs to a study of technical replicates of blood from four donors. This CDR3 has 12 residues. CDR1 is MNHEY, CDR2 SVGAGI, per germline. Trimming shortened V by 6 bases and J by 3 bases, and 9 bases separated the two germline ends. The receptor's source is a human donor in good health. The sequencing sample was made of T cells isolated from PBMCs. The chain recombines TRBV6-5 with TRBJ2-7; TRBD2 is a possible D gene (6 bases). CDR3 sequence reads: CASSPAGYEQYF. CDR3 DNA sequence: TGTGCCAGCAGCCCAGCGGGCTACGAGCAGTACTTC.